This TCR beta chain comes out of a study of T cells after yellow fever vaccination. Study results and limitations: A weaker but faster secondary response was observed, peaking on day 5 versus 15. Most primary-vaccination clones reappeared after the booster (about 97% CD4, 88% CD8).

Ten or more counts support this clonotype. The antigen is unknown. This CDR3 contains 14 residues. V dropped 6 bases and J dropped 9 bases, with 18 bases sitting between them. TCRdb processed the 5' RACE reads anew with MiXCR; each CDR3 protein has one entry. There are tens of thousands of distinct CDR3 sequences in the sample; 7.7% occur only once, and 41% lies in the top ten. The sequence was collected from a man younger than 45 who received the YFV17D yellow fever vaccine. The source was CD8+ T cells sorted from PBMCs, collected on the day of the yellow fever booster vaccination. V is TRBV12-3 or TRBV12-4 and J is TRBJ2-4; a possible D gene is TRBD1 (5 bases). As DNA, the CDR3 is TGTGCCAGCAGCTTGTACAGGCGAGGTTTCATTCAGTACTTC. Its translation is CASSLYRRGFIQYF.